This TCR beta chain was captured by sequencing in a study of blood T cell repertoires in COVID-19. Study background: PBMCs, B-cell-depleted T cells, or T cells provided the cDNA or gDNA that made up the material.

Categorization into cohorts depended on clinical history that participants reported. The recovered donors of Cohort 3 showed two negative PCRs, clearance, or symptom resolution. This clone appeared once. Repertoires were generated with immunoSEQ multiplex PCR, while TCRdb's copy carries only in-frame clones and drops some. The sample holds some 530,000 clones, 88% seen once. The CDR3 runs to 18 residues. Sequencing was done on a sample of PBMCs or T cells enriched from blood (not recorded which). The gene calls are TRBV21-1 and TRBJ2-3; the table's D call of TRBD2 was not tested on the DNA. TRBV21-1 is tagged as a pseudogene. The clonotype comes from a woman aged 60 to 75 who had recovered from COVID-19. The CDR3: CASSTTSGGHSSTDTQYF. The CDR3, as DNA: TGTGCCAGCAGCACGACTAGCGGGGGGCATTCTAGCACAGATACGCAGTATTTT.